A single sample gave rise to the 31 T cell receptor beta chains below, sequenced in a study of blood T cell repertoires in COVID-19. The method was immunoSEQ multiplex PCR; TCRdb's version includes in-frame clones alone and lacks a portion of them. The sample holds about 440,000 clones; approximately 90% are singletons and the top ten take approximately 4.5%. The sample consisted of peripheral blood. These receptors all stem from a woman in her 30s with acute or convalescent COVID-19.

The chain has TRBV7-2 and TRBJ2-5, with D possibly TRBD1 on 5 matching bases. Looked up from germline, CDR1 is SGHTA and CDR2 is FQGNSA. Trimming took off 1 base at V and 9 bases at J, with 12 bases between the two ends. This CDR3 has 13 residues. The DNA of the CDR3 is TGTGCCAGCAGCTTAGTAGGGGAAGGGGCCCAGTACTTC. This translates into CASSLVGEGAQYF.

V usage is TRBV7-2 and J usage is TRBJ2-1; the match to TRBD1 covers 11 bases. The J segment lost 4 bases and the V segment lost 4 bases, leaving 3 bases of the junction unmatched. Germline CDR1 is SGHTA and CDR2 is FQGNSA. This CDR3 region has 15 residues. The CDR3 sequence: CASSSDRGPYNEQFF. The CDR3 nucleotides read TGTGCCAGCAGCTCGGACAGGGGGCCGTACAATGAGCAGTTCTTC.

The chain uses TRBV5-5 and TRBJ2-7; D may be TRBD1 (7 bases). The CDR3 consists of 15 residues. Per germline, CDR1 SGHKS and CDR2 YYEKEE (reference sequence). With 4 bases removed from V and 1 base from J, the gap between germline ends came to 15 bases. CDR3 loop: CASSPGAGGSYEQYF. In nucleotides, the CDR3 is TGTGCCAGCAGCCCAGGGGCAGGGGGGTCCTACGAGCAGTACTTC.

This chain uses TRBV27 with TRBJ1-5; TRBD1 agrees at 7 bases. The CDR3 contains 14 residues. Germline CDR1 and CDR2: MNHEY and SMNVEV (reference sequence). The junction had 8 bases not matched to a gene; V was cut back by 5 bases and J by 7 bases. This CDR3 is CASSTRRTGQPQHF. The CDR3 DNA sequence: TGTGCCAGCAGTACGCGACGGACAGGCCAGCCCCAGCATTTT.

The chain uses TRBV5-1 and TRBJ1-4, with a weak D call TRBD1 (6 bases). This CDR3 region has 16 residues. CDR1 and CDR2 (germline): SGHRS, YFSETQ. The V gene lost 1 base and the J gene lost 9 bases, with 19 bases spanning the gap. The CDR3 nucleotides read TGCGCCAGCAGCTTGAAGTCTGGGGGCGAAATGAAAAAACTGTTTTTT. Residues: CASSLKSGGEMKKLFF.

In regard to this clone: The identical CDR3 is also encoded by other nucleotide sequences in the sample. CDR3 sequence (DNA): TGTGCCAGCAGCGCCGGGACAGGAACCTACGAGCAGTACTTC. Translated: CASSAGTGTYEQYF. The chain joins TRBV9 to TRBJ2-7, with 8 positions matching TRBD1. The V and J ends lost 3 bases and 2 bases, in that order; junction bases with no gene match: 4. This CDR3 has 14 amino acids. CDR1 SGDLS and CDR2 YYNGEE come from the germline V gene. The full variable domain, completed using reference TRBV9 and TRBJ2-7, is DSGVTQTPKHLITATGQRVTLRCSPRSGDLSVYWYQQSLDQGLQFLIQYYNGEERAKGNILERFSAQQFPDLHSELNLSSLELGDSALYFCASSAGTGTYEQYFGPGTRLTVT.

V is TRBV4-1 and J is TRBJ2-3; no definite D call. V lost 1 base and J lost 6, with 8 bases in between. Germline V gene lookup returns CDR1 MGHRA and CDR2 YSYEKL. This CDR3 has 13 amino acids. The CDR3 region is CASSQAPRDTQYF. DNA for the CDR3: TGCGCCAGCAGCCAAGCCCCGAGGGATACGCAGTATTTT.

The rearrangement joins TRBV28 to TRBJ1-5, with 9 bases lining up with TRBD1. This CDR3 is built from 14 residues. Germline V gives CDR1 MDHEN, CDR2 SYDVKM. V was pared by 5 bases and J by 7 bases, with 6 bases of the junction left unmatched. The CDR3 protein is CASSPGTGPQPQHF. In nucleotides, the CDR3 is TGTGCCAGCAGTCCGGGGACAGGGCCGCAGCCCCAGCATTTT.

J is TRBJ1-5 and V is TRBV2; possible D gene TRBD1, 6 bases. Germline lookup yields CDR1 SNHLY and CDR2 FYNNEI. This CDR3 contains 14 residues. V lost 4 bases, J lost 4 bases, and 11 bases lay in between. The chain's CDR3 is CASSGQAKNQPQHF. CDR3 in DNA: TGTGCCAGCAGTGGACAGGCCAAAAATCAGCCCCAGCATTTT.

The gene calls are TRBV5-6 and TRBJ2-7; 12 bases agree with TRBD1. Looked up from germline, CDR1 is SGHDT and CDR2 is YYEEEE. The CDR3 sequence is 14 residues long. After removal of 4 bases from V and 5 bases from J, the junction contained 4 bases not matched to a gene. CDR3 DNA sequence: TGTGCCAGCAGCAAAGGGACAGGGGGCCACGAGCAGTACTTC. It encodes CASSKGTGGHEQYF.

The chain uses TRBV6-1 and TRBJ2-7, with D hard to call. The CDR3 totals 14 residues. Germline V gene sequence: CDR1 MNHNS, CDR2 SASEGT. V lost 1 base, J lost 1 base, and 8 bases lay in between. DNA for the CDR3: TGTGCCAGCAGTGAAGTCTGGCAGTCCTACGAGCAGTACTTC. This gives the protein CASSEVWQSYEQYF.

The V and J genes are TRBV20-1 and TRBJ2-7, with 7 bases that match TRBD1. CDR1 and CDR2 from the germline V gene are DFQATT and SNEGSKA (reference sequence). J gave up 5 bases and V 3 bases, and 4 bases lay outside the gene matches. This CDR3 region has 12 residues. The CDR3 is CSASQGVNEQYF. CDR3 coding DNA: TGCAGTGCTAGTCAGGGGGTAAACGAGCAGTACTTC.

The rearrangement joins TRBV30 to TRBJ2-7; 9 bases align to TRBD1. This CDR3 comprises 13 residues. The V gene end was trimmed by 6 bases and the J gene end by 3 bases; junction bases not matched to a gene: 6. CDR1 is GTSNPN, CDR2 SVGIG, per germline (reference sequence). The DNA of the CDR3 is TGTGCCTGTAAACCGGGACAGGGCTACGAGCAGTACTTC. Residues: CACKPGQGYEQYF.

V is TRBV12-3 or TRBV12-4 and J is TRBJ2-5; no firm D call. This CDR3 comprises 12 residues. Trimming removed 3 bases at V and 7 bases at J, with 9 bases between. For the CDR3, the DNA is TGTGCCAGCAGTTTTTCTCACAGGACCCAGTACTTC. It yields the protein CASSFSHRTQYF.

CDR3 sequence (DNA): TGTGCCAGCAGGGATCAGGGGAAAGAGCAGTACTTC. Its translation: CASRDQGKEQYF. The rearrangement joins TRBV28 to TRBJ2-7; a possible D gene is TRBD1 (6 bases). The length of the CDR3 is 12 residues. In germline, CDR1 is MDHEN, CDR2 SYDVKM. With 6 bases removed from V and 7 bases from J, the gap between germline ends came to 13 bases.

V is TRBV28 and J is TRBJ1-1; unclear D gene. This CDR3 contains 15 residues. V dropped 5 bases and J dropped 5 bases, with 18 bases sitting between them. Germline lookup yields CDR1 MDHEN and CDR2 SYDVKM. The CDR3 coding sequence is TGTGCCAGCAGTCCGACAAGACATATAAGGACTGAAGCTTTCTTT. Residues: CASSPTRHIRTEAFF.

The chain couples TRBV10-1 to TRBJ2-5; no reliable D call. The CDR3 loop spans 13 amino acids. CDR1 and CDR2 from the germline V gene are WNHNN and SYGVQD (reference sequence). V was clipped by 9 bases and J by 1 base, with 12 bases between them. The CDR3 coding sequence is TGCGCCAGTGGGCGACACTTCCAAGAGACCCAGTACTTC. It codes for CASGRHFQETQYF.

CDR3 bases: TGCGCCAGCAGCTTGACCGCCGGACAGGGATACAATGAGCAGTTCTTC. Translated: CASSLTAGQGYNEQFF. V gene TRBV5-1 combines with J gene TRBJ2-1; 8 bases line up with TRBD1. Germline V gene sequence: CDR1 SGHRS, CDR2 YFSETQ. J was trimmed by 4 bases and V by 1 base; bases with no gene match: 7. The CDR3 spans 16 residues. The full variable domain, rest sourced from reference TRBV5-1 and TRBJ2-1, is KAGVTQTPRYLIKTRGQQVTLSCSPISGHRSVSWYQQTPGQGLQFLFEYFSETQRNKGNFPGRFSGRQFSNSRSEMNVSTLELGDSALYLCASSLTAGQGYNEQFFGPGTRLTVL.

The J gene is TRBJ1-6, the V gene TRBV28, with TRBD1 identical over 11 bases. Germline V gives CDR1 MDHEN, CDR2 SYDVKM. This CDR3 is built from 15 residues. With 4 bases clipped from V and 7 bases from J, the junction kept 3 bases outside the gene matches. The DNA for the CDR3 is TGTGCCAGCAGTTGGACAGGGGGCGCGAATTCACCCCTCCACTTT. Translation: CASSWTGGANSPLHF.

This clone has a single count. The V and J genes are TRBV7-2 and TRBJ1-2; no firm D call. Trimming removed 1 base from V and 5 bases from J, with 17 bases in between. The CDR3 contains 16 residues. Looked up from germline, CDR1 is SGHTA and CDR2 is FQGNSA. CDR3 nucleotides: TGTGCCAGCAGCTTAGTTTTGGGCCAGGCCTTTTATGGCTACACCTTC. It encodes CASSLVLGQAFYGYTF.

The chain joins TRBV7-9 to TRBJ2-3; 8 bases map to TRBD2. V trimming: 3 bases; J trimming: 8 bases; junction bases outside the gene matches: 10. The CDR3 is 15 amino acids. The germline V gene encodes CDR1 SEHNR and CDR2 FQNEAQ (reference sequence). The CDR3 nucleotides read TGTGCCAGCAGCTTCCAGACTAGCGAGTTAGGTACGCAGTATTTT. Encoded protein: CASSFQTSELGTQYF.

This chain links TRBV7-8 with TRBJ2-1; 11 bases are shared with TRBD2. Germline V gene lookup returns CDR1 SGHVS and CDR2 FQNEAQ. Trimming took 5 bases from V and 10 from J; bases not matched to a gene: 10. The CDR3 consists of 15 residues. The CDR3 reads CASSPNSGGGWEQFF. The CDR3 DNA sequence: TGTGCCAGCAGCCCGAATAGCGGGGGGGGTTGGGAGCAGTTCTTC.

J is TRBJ2-2 and V is TRBV28; TRBD2 might be the D (7 bases). Germline V gene sequence: CDR1 MDHEN, CDR2 SYDVKM. The V gene lost 5 bases and the J gene lost 0 bases, with 10 bases spanning the gap. This CDR3 comprises 15 residues. The DNA of the CDR3 is TGTGCCAGCAGTGAGGGGGGGTCGAACACCGGGGAGCTGTTTTTT. It specifies CASSEGGSNTGELFF.

The J gene is TRBJ1-3, the V gene TRBV5-1, with D possibly TRBD1 on 6 matching bases. V was cut by 4 bases and J by 0 bases, with 17 bases left in between. This CDR3 spans 17 amino acids. Germline CDR1 SGHRS, CDR2 YFSETQ. CDR3 bases: TGCGCCAGCAGCAAACGAGAACAGGGTACCTCTGGAAACACCATATATTTT. Protein sequence: CASSKREQGTSGNTIYF. The full variable domain, with the rest looked up from reference TRBV5-1 and TRBJ1-3, is KAGVTQTPRYLIKTRGQQVTLSCSPISGHRSVSWYQQTPGQGLQFLFEYFSETQRNKGNFPGRFSGRQFSNSRSEMNVSTLELGDSALYLCASSKREQGTSGNTIYFGEGSWLTVV.

In this sample, this clone turned up once. The chain combines TRBV6-5 with TRBJ1-1; D ambiguous. Per the germline V gene, CDR1 is MNHEY and CDR2 is SVGAGI. CDR3 length equals 11 residues. CDR3 residues: CAGGFGAEAFF. For the CDR3, the DNA is TGTGCAGGCGGGTTCGGTGCTGAAGCTTTCTTT.

V and J are TRBV10-2 and TRBJ2-7, with D perhaps TRBD2 (7 bases). This CDR3 region has 16 residues. CDR1 and CDR2 (germline): WSHSY, SAAADI. Trimming took 0 bases from V and 3 from J, leaving 15 bases between them. The CDR3 DNA reads as TGCGCCAGCAGTGAGTCGGGTAGGGGGGGTGACTACGAGCAGTACTTC. It yields the protein CASSESGRGGDYEQYF.

CDR3 loop: CASSPGGSTDTQYF. The CDR3, as DNA: TGTGCCAGCAGCCCGGGGGGCAGCACAGATACGCAGTATTTT. The chain joins TRBV14 to TRBJ2-3, with D tentatively TRBD2 (7 bases). Germline CDR1 and CDR2: SGHDN and FVKESK. The V gene lost 4 bases and the J gene lost 0 bases, with 8 bases spanning the gap. This CDR3 has 14 residues.

J is TRBJ2-1 and V is TRBV1; TRBD2, the table's D call, was not compared with the DNA. TRBV1 corresponds to a pseudogene. This CDR3 contains 13 residues. CDR3 amino acids: CTSRQLAGNEQFF. The DNA of the CDR3 is TGCACCAGCAGGCAACTAGCGGGGAACGAGCAGTTCTTC.

The chain uses TRBV5-1 and TRBJ2-1; 7 nucleotides line up with TRBD1. The CDR3 covers 13 residues. V shed 0 bases and J 10 bases; nucleotides not matched to a gene: 4. The V gene's germline CDR1 is SGHRS and CDR2 YFSETQ. The CDR3 protein is CASSLELQGEQFF. The CDR3 nucleotides read TGCGCCAGCAGCTTGGAACTACAGGGGGAGCAGTTCTTC.

The genes are TRBV7-3 and TRBJ2-3, with D possibly TRBD1 on 6 matching bases. The V gene's germline CDR1 is SGHTA and CDR2 FQGTGA. CDR3 length: 16 amino acids. The germline V and J ends were trimmed by 1 base and 2 bases, with 13 bases remaining between them. The CDR3 sequence: CASSLIGQINTDTQYF. CDR3 coding DNA: TGTGCCAGCAGCTTAATAGGACAGATCAACACAGATACGCAGTATTTT.

Worth noting for this clone: Other DNA sequences in the same sample also yield this CDR3. This chain links TRBV5-1 with TRBJ2-7; no reliable D call. Germline V lookup: CDR1 SGHRS, CDR2 YFSETQ. V was shortened by 3 bases and J by 3 bases, with 4 bases between the two germline ends. CDR3 size: 11 residues. This chain's CDR3 is CASSSSYEQYF. As DNA, the CDR3 is TGCGCCAGCAGCTCGAGCTACGAGCAGTACTTC. Variable domain in full (rest from reference TRBV5-1 and TRBJ2-7): KAGVTQTPRYLIKTRGQQVTLSCSPISGHRSVSWYQQTPGQGLQFLFEYFSETQRNKGNFPGRFSGRQFSNSRSEMNVSTLELGDSALYLCASSSSYEQYFGPGTRLTVT.